One sample yielded the 4 T cell receptor beta chains listed below, sequenced in a study of cytomegalovirus exposure and HLA in healthy donors. PCR employed 60 Vbeta and 13 Jbeta primers. Profiling relied on immunoSEQ multiplex PCR, and the TCRdb table lists in-frame clones only, not all of them. The sample table sets out 150,000 or so clones. The sequenced sample consisted of PBMCs. These receptors were obtained from a man between 25 and 39 years old in good health and CMV-seronegative.

The CDR3 is CASSFLTGTQFYEQYF. DNA for the CDR3: TGTGCCAGCAGTTTCTTAACCGGGACACAATTCTACGAGCAGTACTTC. This chain connects TRBV27 to TRBJ2-7; D is perhaps TRBD1 (6 bases). Deletions cut 3 bases from V and 3 bases from J, with 18 bases between. The CDR3 sequence is 16 residues long. From germline, CDR1 is MNHEY and CDR2 SMNVEV (reference sequence).

The chain recombines TRBV4-1 with TRBJ2-7, with 13 bases fitting TRBD2. Germline CDR1 reads MGHRA; CDR2 reads YSYEKL. The CDR3 contains 16 residues. The V gene end was trimmed by 2 bases and the J gene end by 5 bases; junction bases not matched to a gene: 6. As DNA, the CDR3 is TGCGCCAGCAGCCAAAGGACTAGCGGGAGACTCCACGAGCAGTACTTC. Translated, it gives CASSQRTSGRLHEQYF.

The chain recombines TRBV27 with TRBJ1-4; D possibly corresponds to TRBD1 (6 bases). This CDR3 comprises 14 residues. The V gene's germline CDR1 is MNHEY and CDR2 SMNVEV (reference sequence). V was pared by 6 bases and J by 7 bases, with 15 bases between. CDR3: CASSYRAQSEKLFF. CDR3 nucleotide sequence: TGTGCCAGCAGCTACAGGGCCCAGAGTGAAAAACTGTTTTTT. The full variable domain, rest sourced from reference TRBV27 and TRBJ1-4, is EAQVTQNPRYLITVTGKKLTVTCSQNMNHEYMSWYRQDPGLGLRQIYYSMNVEVTDKGDVPEGYKVSRKEKRNFPLILESPSPNQTSLYFCASSYRAQSEKLFFGSGTQLSVL.

Concerning this clone itself: A read error may account for a junction end that differs from germline. The genes are TRBV9 and TRBJ1-1, with a weak D call TRBD1 (5 bases). This CDR3 has 13 residues. CDR1 SGDLS and CDR2 YYNGEE come from the germline V gene. The CDR3 DNA reads as TGTGCCAGCAGCCACGACCGGGACTCCAAAGCCCTCTTT. It translates to CASSHDRDSKALF.